These T cell receptor beta chains were read from a single sample in a study of cytomegalovirus exposure and HLA in healthy donors. TCRdb's table, derived via immunoSEQ multiplex PCR, lists solely in-frame clones and lacks some. The table lists 180,000 or so clones, 80% to 90% of them singletons. The specimen was PBMCs. These receptors all stem from a woman aged 25 to 45 in good health and CMV-seropositive. The CDR3 runs from the conserved cysteine through the conserved F or W. The D gene is left open where the match is weak. Some rows mark clone size as missing; the rest say once, few, many or name a class of expanded clone.

TRBV6-5,-,11,-,TRBJ2-7,CASSSRYEQYF,TGTGCCAGCAGTTCCAGATACGAGCAGTACTTC
TRBV5-1,-,13,-,TRBJ1-1,CASSFEGNTEAFF,TGCGCCAGCAGCTTCGAGGGGAACACTGAAGCTTTCTTT
TRBV4-1,TRBD1,15,-,TRBJ1-2,CASSQGGQRYYGYTF,TGCGCCAGCAGCCAAGGGGGACAGCGATACTATGGCTACACCTTC
TRBV19,TRBD1,14,-,TRBJ2-7,CASSPGDRGSEQYF,TGTGCCAGTAGTCCAGGGGACAGGGGGTCCGAGCAGTACTTC
TRBV11-2,TRBD2,15,-,TRBJ2-3,CASSLFAGGADTQYF,TGTGCCAGCAGCTTATTTGCGGGAGGCGCAGATACGCAGTATTTT
TRBV7-2,-,14,-,TRBJ1-5,CASSLIPTDQPQHF,TGTGCCAGCAGCTTAATACCGACAGATCAGCCCCAGCATTTT
TRBV6-5,-,14,-,TRBJ2-7,CASSGLRGGYEQYF,TGTGCCAGCAGTGGGTTGAGAGGGGGCTACGAGCAGTACTTC
TRBV4-2,TRBD1,17,-,TRBJ1-3,CASSQSTGIGRGNTIYF,TGTGCCAGCAGCCAATCGACAGGGATCGGTCGTGGAAACACCATATATTTT
TRBV13,-,12,-,TRBJ2-7,CASSFPGNEQYF,TGTGCCAGCAGCTTTCCGGGGAACGAGCAGTACTTC
TRBV5-1,-,15,-,TRBJ2-7,CASSPLPGDTYEQYF,TGCGCCAGCAGCCCCCTCCCAGGGGATACCTACGAGCAGTACTTC
TRBV7-3,-,11,few,TRBJ1-2,CASSPTYGYTF,TGTGCCAGCAGCCCCACTTATGGCTACACCTTC
TRBV5-1,TRBD2,17,-,TRBJ2-3,CASSLGVAGASGNTQYF,TGCGCCAGCAGCTTGGGTGTAGCGGGAGCATCGGGGAATACGCAGTATTTT
TRBV12-5,-,12,-,TRBJ2-1,CASALVGVEQFF,TGTGCTAGTGCCCTGGTAGGGGTTGAGCAGTTCTTC
TRBV7-8,-,15,-,TRBJ2-7,CASSLTLDSSYEQYF,TGTGCCAGCAGCTTAACTTTGGACAGTTCCTACGAGCAGTACTTC
TRBV18,TRBD1,14,few,TRBJ2-5,CASSPMDRGETQYF,TGTGCCAGCTCACCAATGGACAGGGGCGAGACCCAGTACTTC
TRBV6-1,-,12,-,TRBJ2-7,CASSESSVEQYF,TGTGCCAGCAGTGAGTCTAGCGTTGAGCAGTACTTC
TRBV5-1,-,15,-,TRBJ2-1,CASSLGVSYYNEQFF,TGCGCCAGCAGCTTAGGGGTCTCCTATTACAATGAGCAGTTCTTC
TRBV30,TRBD2,12,-,TRBJ2-5,CAGTSGTETQYF,TGTGCCGGGACTAGCGGGACTGAGACCCAGTACTTC
TRBV6-5,TRBD1,13,-,TRBJ2-7,CASSDNTGGEQYF,TGTGCCAGCAGCGACAATACAGGGGGCGAGCAGTACTTC
TRBV6-5,-,12,-,TRBJ1-1,CASSRGAGEAFF,TGTGCCAGCAGTCGGGGGGCAGGTGAAGCTTTCTTT
TRBV11-2,TRBD1,17,-,TRBJ2-3,CASSLAGTGPPTDTQYF,TGTGCCAGCAGCTTAGCAGGGACAGGGCCTCCCACAGATACGCAGTATTTT
TRBV29-1,-,13,-,TRBJ1-4,CSVTGPGDEKLFF,TGCAGCGTGACCGGCCCGGGGGATGAAAAACTGTTTTTT
TRBV29-1,-,11,-,TRBJ1-1,CSVHRNTEAFF,TGCAGCGTTCACAGGAACACTGAAGCTTTCTTT
TRBV4-2,TRBD2,14,-,TRBJ2-1,CASSSSGGANEQFF,TGTGCCAGCAGCTCATCGGGAGGGGCGAATGAGCAGTTCTTC
TRBV18,TRBD2,15,once,TRBJ2-1,CASSPEAGSQSEQFF,TGTGCCAGCTCACCCGAAGCGGGATCCCAAAGTGAGCAGTTCTTC
TRBV28,TRBD2,15,-,TRBJ2-1,CASKGAGDSYNEQFF,TGTGCCAGCAAGGGAGCGGGGGACTCCTACAATGAGCAGTTCTTC
TRBV2,-,16,-,TRBJ2-7,CASSEVSSAQGYEQYF,TGTGCCAGCAGTGAAGTGTCGTCCGCACAGGGCTACGAGCAGTACTTC
TRBV30,TRBD2,15,-,TRBJ2-7,CAWSDASGSSYEQYF,TGTGCCTGGAGTGACGCCAGCGGGAGCTCCTACGAGCAGTACTTC
TRBV19,-,13,-,TRBJ2-1,CASRNVGVNEQFF,TGTGCCAGTAGAAACGTCGGGGTAAATGAGCAGTTCTTC
TRBV5-6,TRBD1,14,-,TRBJ1-5,CASSFGTGSQPQHF,TGTGCCAGCAGCTTTGGGACAGGGAGTCAGCCCCAGCATTTT
TRBV18,-,15,-,TRBJ2-2,CASSPTGLNTGELFF,TGTGCCAGCTCGCCTACAGGGTTGAACACCGGGGAGCTGTTTTTT
TRBV5-4,-,15,-,TRBJ2-3,CASSPIARHTDTQYF,TGTGCCAGCAGCCCTATAGCGAGACACACAGATACGCAGTATTTT
TRBV29-1,-,13,-,TRBJ2-7,CSVDKAGVGEQYF,TGCAGCGTTGATAAGGCAGGGGTAGGGGAGCAGTACTTC
TRBV6-5,-,14,-,TRBJ1-4,CASSSTATNEKLFF,TGTGCCAGCAGCTCCACAGCAACTAATGAAAAACTGTTTTTT
TRBV6-6,-,16,-,TRBJ1-2,CASSYVVGAPDYGYTF,TGTGCCAGCAGTTACGTTGTGGGGGCGCCTGACTATGGCTACACCTTC
TRBV5-1,TRBD2,14,-,TRBJ2-7,CASSGLAGTFEQYF,TGCGCCAGCAGCGGACTAGCGGGAACGTTCGAGCAGTACTTC
TRBV4-1,-,15,-,TRBJ1-2,CASSQDGAGRGGYTF,TGCGCCAGCAGCCAAGATGGGGCAGGGCGGGGAGGCTACACCTTC
TRBV10-1,TRBD2,16,-,TRBJ2-2,CASSEPSGSNTGELFF,TGCGCCAGCAGTGAGCCTAGCGGGAGTAACACCGGGGAGCTGTTTTTT
TRBV13,TRBD2,13,-,TRBJ2-5,CASSRAGEETQYF,TGTGCCAGCAGTAGGGCGGGAGAGGAGACCCAGTACTTC
TRBV6-5,TRBD1,15,-,TRBJ1-1,CASSYDRGRNTEAFF,TGTGCCAGCAGTTACGACAGGGGGAGGAACACTGAAGCTTTCTTT
TRBV11-2,TRBD2,14,-,TRBJ2-3,CAISRLAGTDTQYF,TGTGCCATTAGTAGACTAGCGGGCACAGATACGCAGTATTTT
TRBV19,TRBD2,13,-,TRBJ2-7,CASSVTSEGEQYF,TGTGCCAGTAGCGTTACTAGCGAGGGCGAGCAGTACTTC
TRBV29-1,-,15,-,TRBJ2-1,CSVEGGRSSYNEQFF,TGCAGCGTTGAAGGCGGGCGCAGCTCCTACAATGAGCAGTTCTTC
TRBV7-8,TRBD1,16,-,TRBJ2-2,CASSDRDRPNTGELFF,TGTGCCAGCAGCGACCGGGACAGGCCGAACACCGGGGAGCTGTTTTTT
TRBV5-1,TRBD2,15,-,TRBJ2-5,CASSSRTSGQETQYF,TGCGCCAGCAGCTCCCGGACTAGCGGACAAGAGACCCAGTACTTC
TRBV5-6,-,16,few,TRBJ1-2,CASSPGVGATNYGYTF,TGTGCCAGCAGCCCCGGCGTGGGGGCGACTAACTATGGCTACACCTTC
TRBV2,-,14,-,TRBJ2-2,CASSRGNQLGELFF,TGTGCCAGCAGTCGCGGGAACCAGCTCGGGGAGCTGTTTTTT
TRBV5-4,TRBD1,14,-,TRBJ2-5,CASSLRGRGETQYF,TGTGCCAGCAGCTTAAGGGGGCGCGGGGAGACCCAGTACTTC
TRBV11-3,-,12,-,TRBJ1-2,CASSLSGYGYTF,TGTGCCAGCAGCCTATCGGGATATGGCTACACCTTC
TRBV5-6,TRBD1,12,-,TRBJ1-4,CASSAGGEKLFF,TGTGCCAGCAGCGCAGGGGGAGAAAAACTGTTTTTT
TRBV5-4,-,14,-,TRBJ2-7,CASSLGAGDYEQYF,TGTGCCAGCAGCTTGGGGGCGGGCGACTACGAGCAGTACTTC
TRBV5-4,TRBD1,15,once,TRBJ1-1,CASSPPGQGDTEAFF,TGTGCCAGCAGCCCCCCCGGACAGGGGGACACTGAAGCTTTCTTT